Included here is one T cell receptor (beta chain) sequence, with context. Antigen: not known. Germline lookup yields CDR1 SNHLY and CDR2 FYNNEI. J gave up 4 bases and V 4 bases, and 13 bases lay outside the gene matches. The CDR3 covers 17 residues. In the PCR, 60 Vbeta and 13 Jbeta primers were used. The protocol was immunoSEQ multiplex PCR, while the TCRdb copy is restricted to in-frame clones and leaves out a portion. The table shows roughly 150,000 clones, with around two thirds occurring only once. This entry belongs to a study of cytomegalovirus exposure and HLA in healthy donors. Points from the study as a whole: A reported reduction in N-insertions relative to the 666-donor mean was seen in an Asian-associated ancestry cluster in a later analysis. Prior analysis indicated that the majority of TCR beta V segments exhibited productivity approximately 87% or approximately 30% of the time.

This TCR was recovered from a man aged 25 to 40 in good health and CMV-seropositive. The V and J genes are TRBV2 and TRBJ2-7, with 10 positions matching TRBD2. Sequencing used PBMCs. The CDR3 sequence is CASSGSGQGTSAYEQYF. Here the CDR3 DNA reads TGTGCCAGCAGTGGAAGTGGTCAGGGGACTAGCGCGTACGAGCAGTACTTC. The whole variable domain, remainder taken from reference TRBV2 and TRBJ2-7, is EPEVTQTPSHQVTQMGQEVILRCVPISNHLYFYWYRQILGQKVEFLVSFYNNEISEKSEIFDDQFSVERPDGSNFTLKIRSTKLEDSAMYFCASSGSGQGTSAYEQYFGPGTRLTVT.